These 29 T cell receptor beta chains were sequenced from one sample in a study of cytomegalovirus exposure and HLA in healthy donors. This PCR relied on a set of 60 Vbeta primers and 13 Jbeta primers. The table came from immunoSEQ multiplex PCR; TCRdb's copy has only in-frame clones and leaves some out. The top ten hold more than 9% of the sample, which has roughly 150,000 clones, more than 60% seen once. Sequencing was done on a sample of PBMCs. Receptors were obtained from a man under 40 in good health and CMV-seropositive.

This sequence joins TRBV7-9 and TRBJ1-1; D is possibly TRBD1 (6 bases). The V gene lost 5 bases and the J gene lost 1 base, with 11 bases spanning the gap. The CDR3 has 14 residues. Germline-derived CDR1 and CDR2 are SEHNR and FQNEAQ (reference sequence). The CDR3 DNA follows: TGTGCCAGCAGCCCAGTAGGGGGGAACACTGAAGCTTTCTTT. Its translation is CASSPVGGNTEAFF.

This clone occurred a few times. The genes are TRBV27 and TRBJ1-4; 7 bases map to TRBD1. This CDR3 region has 14 residues. V was clipped by 4 bases and J by 4 bases; unmatched bases: 3. Germline CDR1 MNHEY, CDR2 SMNVEV (reference sequence). CDR3 amino acids: CASSSGQINEKLFF. The CDR3, as DNA: TGTGCCAGCAGTTCGGGACAGATTAATGAAAAACTGTTTTTT.

The rearrangement joins TRBV11-2 to TRBJ2-7; 9 bases are a match to TRBD1. From germline, CDR1 is SGHAT and CDR2 FQNNGV. The CDR3 runs 14 residues. V lost 6 bases, J lost 4 bases, and 7 bases stayed unmatched. The CDR3: CASRLNRGRYEQYF. The CDR3 DNA reads TGTGCCAGCAGACTGAACAGGGGGCGATACGAGCAGTACTTC. Variable domain in full (rest from reference TRBV11-2 and TRBJ2-7): EAGVAQSPRYKIIEKRQSVAFWCNPISGHATLYWYQQILGQGPKLLIQFQNNGVVDDSQLPKDRFSAERLKGVDSTLKIQPAKLEDSAVYLCASRLNRGRYEQYFGPGTRLTVT.

The chain uses TRBV5-8 and TRBJ2-7, with 7 bases aligning to TRBD1. The V and J ends lost 8 bases and 3 bases, in that order; junction bases with no gene match: 8. There are 13 residues in the CDR3. The germline CDR1 and CDR2 sequences are SGHTS and YDEGEE. CDR3 nucleotides: TGTGCCAGGGATACGGGACAGAACTACGAGCAGTACTTC. This codes for CARDTGQNYEQYF.

The rearrangement links TRBV7-2 to TRBJ1-6, with D possibly matching TRBD1 (5 bases). Germline V gene data show CDR1 as SGHTA and CDR2 as FQGNSA. CDR3 length: 16 residues. Trimming cost V 0 bases and J 0 bases, with 6 bases left between them. The CDR3 DNA sequence: TGTGCCAGCAGCTTAGCGGGGGGCTCCTATAATTCACCCCTCCACTTT. Translating gives CASSLAGGSYNSPLHF. The whole variable domain, remainder taken from reference TRBV7-2 and TRBJ1-6, is GAGVSQSPSNKVTEKGKDVELRCDPISGHTALYWYRQSLGQGLEFLIYFQGNSAPDKSGLPSDRFSAERTGGSVSTLTIQRTQQEDSAVYLCASSLAGGSYNSPLHFGNGTRLTVT.

This rearrangement joins TRBV6-5 to TRBJ1-1, with 9 bases that match TRBD1. The CDR3 runs 15 residues. The trim removed 0 bases at V and 7 bases at J, leaving 6 bases unmatched. The V gene's germline CDR1 is MNHEY and CDR2 SVGAGI. The DNA for the CDR3 is TGTGCCAGCAGTTACTCCTCCGGGACAGGGTTTGAAGCTTTCTTT. It codes for CASSYSSGTGFEAFF.

This clone was detected only a few times. The chain combines TRBV28 with TRBJ2-3, with D possibly being TRBD1 (5 bases). The CDR3 has 15 residues. V was pared by 2 bases and J by 9 bases, with 18 bases between. Germline V gene data show CDR1 as MDHEN and CDR2 as SYDVKM. The CDR3 sequence is CASSLQTTGHGTQYF. In DNA form, the CDR3 reads TGTGCCAGCAGTTTACAGACCACTGGACATGGGACGCAGTATTTT.

The chain uses TRBV19 and TRBJ1-5; the match to TRBD1 covers 9 bases. Germline V gives CDR1 LNHDA, CDR2 SQIVND (reference sequence). This CDR3 region has 17 residues. V shed 5 bases and J 2 bases; nucleotides not matched to a gene: 10. CDR3 protein: CASSERDRVRGNQPQHF. The CDR3 nucleotides read TGTGCCAGTAGTGAAAGGGACAGGGTTCGGGGCAATCAGCCCCAGCATTTT. Based on the CDR3 plus reference TRBV19 and TRBJ1-5, the full variable domain is DGGITQSPKYLFRKEGQNVTLSCEQNLNHDAMYWYRQDPGQGLRLIYYSQIVNDFQKGDIAEGYSVSREKKESFPLTVTSAQKNPTAFYLCASSERDRVRGNQPQHFGDGTRLSIL.

The rearrangement links TRBV7-3 to TRBJ2-1, with unresolved D. CDR1 and CDR2 (germline): SGHTA, FQGTGA. The CDR3 spans 16 residues. The ends were cut back, 2 bases at V and 0 bases at J, with 11 bases in the middle. The CDR3 sequence is CASSLFYSSSYNEQFF. Here the CDR3 DNA reads TGTGCCAGCAGCTTATTCTATTCTAGCTCCTACAATGAGCAGTTCTTC.

The V gene is TRBV5-1, the J gene TRBJ1-1; 10 bases agree with TRBD1. CDR3 length equals 14 residues. CDR1 SGHRS and CDR2 YFSETQ come from the germline V gene. J was trimmed by 5 bases and V by 4 bases; bases with no gene match: 5. CDR3 sequence (DNA): TGCGCCAGCAGCCGGACAGGGGGAGAGACTGAAGCTTTCTTT. As protein: CASSRTGGETEAFF.

V and J are TRBV19 and TRBJ1-3; TRBD1 might be the D (6 bases). V lost 6 bases, J lost 2 bases, and 11 bases lay in between. This CDR3 is 14 amino acids long. Germline V CDR1 and CDR2: LNHDA, SQIVND (reference sequence). The CDR3 coding sequence is TGTGCCAGTAGGCACAGGGATACTGGAAACACCATATATTTT. It translates to CASRHRDTGNTIYF.

The rearrangement links TRBV2 to TRBJ2-5; the D gene is possibly TRBD2 (6 bases). This CDR3 is built from 14 residues. With 1 base removed from V and 9 bases from J, the gap between germline ends came to 15 bases. Looked up from germline, CDR1 is SNHLY and CDR2 is FYNNEI. The CDR3 nucleotides are TGTGCCAGCAGTGAAGGGCTAGCGCCCGAGGCCCAGTACTTC. This gives the protein CASSEGLAPEAQYF.

This clone was observed a handful of times. The chain carries TRBV19 and TRBJ1-5; 7 bases fit TRBD1. After removal of 4 bases from V and 7 bases from J, the junction contained 10 bases not matched to a gene. CDR1 LNHDA and CDR2 SQIVND come from the germline V gene (reference sequence). This CDR3 has 15 residues. CDR3 sequence reads: CASSNSGTVVQPQHF. For the CDR3, the DNA is TGTGCCAGTAGTAATTCCGGGACAGTGGTCCAGCCCCAGCATTTT.

This clone was seen just once. The J gene is TRBJ1-1, the V gene TRBV18, with D perhaps TRBD1 (5 bases). The CDR3 contains 14 residues. V gave up 3 bases and J gave up 1 base, with 9 bases separating them. From germline, CDR1 is KGHSH and CDR2 LQKENI. The CDR3 DNA reads TGTGCCAGCTCACCGGAGGGGAGGAACACTGAAGCTTTCTTT. As protein: CASSPEGRNTEAFF.

The chain links TRBV5-1 to TRBJ1-5, with a possible D match to TRBD1 (5 bases). Germline loops: CDR1 SGHRS, CDR2 YFSETQ. V lost 2 bases to trimming and J lost 0 bases, with 9 bases between them. The CDR3 is 15 residues long. CDR3 nucleotides: TGCGCCAGCAGCTTTTGGGGCAGTAGCAATCAGCCCCAGCATTTT. Its translation is CASSFWGSSNQPQHF.

The chain has TRBV5-4 and TRBJ2-1; 9 bases are shared with TRBD2. The germline V gene encodes CDR1 SGHNT and CDR2 YYREEE (reference sequence). This CDR3 is 18 amino acids long. V gave up 0 bases and J gave up 8 bases; unmatched junction bases: 15. CDR3 coding DNA: TGTGCCAGCAGCTTGGTTCGGGGGATCGCGGGAGGGCTCGATGAGCAGTTCTTC. Protein sequence: CASSLVRGIAGGLDEQFF.

The chain employs TRBV6-5 and TRBJ1-3; D is perhaps TRBD1 (6 bases). The CDR3 covers 15 residues. The germline V and J ends were trimmed by 4 bases and 1 base, with 11 bases remaining between them. Germline values: CDR1 MNHEY, CDR2 SVGAGI. For the CDR3, the DNA is TGTGCCAGCAGTTCTCCTGGACAGTCTGGAAACACCATATATTTT. Amino acids: CASSSPGQSGNTIYF.

The gene calls are TRBV13 and TRBJ2-7, with TRBD1 identical over 7 bases. The CDR3 runs 13 residues. The trim removed 4 bases at V and 3 bases at J, leaving 3 bases unmatched. CDR1 is PRHDT and CDR2 is FYEKMQ in the germline V gene (reference sequence). The CDR3 DNA follows: TGTGCCAGCAGCTCGGGACAGCACTACGAGCAGTACTTC. This sequence encodes CASSSGQHYEQYF.

In this sample, this clone turned up a few times. This chain joins TRBV5-1 and TRBJ2-5; TRBD1 matches at 10 bases. Matching the DNA end better, TRBJ2-7 makes the J call doubtful. The CDR3 contains 15 residues. Germline lookup yields CDR1 SGHRS and CDR2 YFSETQ. CDR3 DNA sequence: TGCGCCAGCAGTTCCCCCGGGACAGGGGATTACGAGCAGTACTTC. The encoded protein is CASSSPGTGDYEQYF.

The chain links TRBV19 to TRBJ2-1; D uncertain. Trimming stripped 3 bases from V and 4 bases from J, with 10 bases between. Germline loops: CDR1 LNHDA, CDR2 SQIVND (reference sequence). This CDR3 is 14 amino acids long. CDR3: CASSMRAPYNEQFF. For the CDR3, the DNA is TGTGCCAGTAGTATGCGAGCCCCTTACAATGAGCAGTTCTTC.

The chain has TRBV5-1 and TRBJ2-7, with TRBD1 matching over 7 bases. The CDR3 has 13 amino acids. Germline V CDR1 and CDR2: SGHRS, YFSETQ. Trimming removed 3 bases from V and 3 bases from J; junction bases left unmatched: 3. For the CDR3, the DNA is TGCGCCAGCAGCTGGGGGACAGACTACGAGCAGTACTTC. Translated, it gives CASSWGTDYEQYF.

V usage is TRBV6-5 and J usage is TRBJ2-1; 14 nucleotides align to TRBD2. Trimming took 4 bases from V and 3 from J; bases not matched to a gene: 2. The CDR3 totals 16 residues. Germline CDR1 reads MNHEY; CDR2 reads SVGAGI. The CDR3 reads CASSFGTSGSYNEQFF. CDR3 in DNA: TGTGCCAGCAGTTTCGGGACTAGCGGGAGCTACAATGAGCAGTTCTTC.

The chain combines TRBV5-1 with TRBJ2-1; 7 positions agree with TRBD2. The germline V gene has CDR1 SGHRS and CDR2 YFSETQ. V shed 0 bases, J shed 0 bases, and the junction held 6 bases outside the gene matches. This CDR3 comprises 17 residues. The DNA for the CDR3 is TGCGCCAGCAGCTTGGTGGTGAGCGGGGTCTCCTACAATGAGCAGTTCTTC. Translating gives CASSLVVSGVSYNEQFF.

This chain links TRBV25-1 with TRBJ1-1; tentatively, D is TRBD1 (5 bases). Trimming pared 11 bases from V and 3 bases from J, leaving 13 bases between. The CDR3 sequence is 12 residues long. In germline, CDR1 is MGHDK, CDR2 SYGVNS. The DNA for the CDR3 is TGTGCCGTCCGGGGGTTCGACACTGAAGCTTTCTTT. Translated, it gives CAVRGFDTEAFF.

The V and J genes are TRBV4-1 and TRBJ2-7; D uncertain. The length of the CDR3 is 15 residues. Looked up from germline, CDR1 is MGHRA and CDR2 is YSYEKL. With 2 bases removed from V and 4 bases from J, the gap between germline ends came to 15 bases. The CDR3 protein is CASSQLGDGSYEQYF. The CDR3 DNA reads as TGCGCCAGCAGCCAACTGGGCGATGGCAGTTACGAGCAGTACTTC.

The CDR3 spells CASSFWTGLKETQYF. The CDR3 DNA is TGTGCCAGCAGCTTCTGGACAGGGCTGAAAGAGACCCAGTACTTC. The chain recombines TRBV7-6 with TRBJ2-5; 8 bases fit TRBD1. This CDR3 has 15 residues. CDR1 and CDR2 (germline): SGHVS, FNYEAQ. V lost 3 bases to trimming and J lost 3 bases; unmatched junction nucleotides: 6. Filled out from reference TRBV7-6 and TRBJ2-5, the complete variable domain reads GAGVSQSPRYKVTKRGQDVALRCDPISGHVSLYWYRQALGQGPEFLTYFNYEAQQDKSGLPNDRFSAERPEGSISTLTIQRTEQRDSAMYRCASSFWTGLKETQYFGPGTRLLVL.

The chain couples TRBV7-2 to TRBJ2-2; TRBD2 agrees at 8 bases. The germline gives CDR1 SGHTA, CDR2 FQGNSA. V shed 5 bases, J shed 2 bases, and the junction held 7 bases outside the gene matches. This CDR3 is 16 amino acids long. The CDR3 bases are TGTGCCAGCAGCACTCCGGGGGGGCGCAACACCGGGGAGCTGTTTTTT. Its translation is CASSTPGGRNTGELFF.

This chain joins TRBV10-3 and TRBJ2-5; 9 bases are shared with TRBD2. The V segment lost 3 bases and the J segment 3 bases; nucleotides outside the gene matches: 2. The germline V gene encodes CDR1 ENHRY and CDR2 SYGVKD. The CDR3 has 14 amino acids. CDR3 bases: TGTGCCATCAGTGATTCTAGCGGGGAAGAGACCCAGTACTTC. Amino acids: CAISDSSGEETQYF.

The chain has TRBV11-2 and TRBJ1-2; no definite D call. The CDR3 runs 11 residues. The germline gives CDR1 SGHAT, CDR2 FQNNGV. With 5 bases removed from V and 4 bases from J, the gap between germline ends came to 5 bases. The CDR3, as DNA: TGTGCCAGCAGCCCCTCCTATGGCTACACCTTC. This translates into CASSPSYGYTF.